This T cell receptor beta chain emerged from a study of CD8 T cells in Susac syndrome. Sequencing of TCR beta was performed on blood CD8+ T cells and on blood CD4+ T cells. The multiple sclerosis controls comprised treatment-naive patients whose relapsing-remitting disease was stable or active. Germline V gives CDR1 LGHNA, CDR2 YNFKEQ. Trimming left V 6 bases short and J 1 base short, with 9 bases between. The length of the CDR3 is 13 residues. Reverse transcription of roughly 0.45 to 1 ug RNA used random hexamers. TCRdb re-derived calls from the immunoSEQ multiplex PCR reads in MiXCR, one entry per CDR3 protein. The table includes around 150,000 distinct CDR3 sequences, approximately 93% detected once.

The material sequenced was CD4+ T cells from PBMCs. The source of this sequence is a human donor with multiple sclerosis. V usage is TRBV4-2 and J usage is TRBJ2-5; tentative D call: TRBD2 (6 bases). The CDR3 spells CASSLRGQETQYF. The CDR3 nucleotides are TGTGCCAGCAGTCTGCGGGGCCAAGAGACCCAGTACTTC.